The present entry profiles one T cell receptor (beta chain) with its context. This specimen includes other DNA sequences encoding the same CDR3. V dropped 6 bases and J dropped 3 bases, with 11 bases sitting between them. Germline assignment: CDR1 KGHSH and CDR2 LQKENI. The CDR3 contains 13 residues. The sample originates from a study of blood T cell repertoires in COVID-19. Method: immunoSEQ multiplex PCR; TCRdb's copy keeps in-frame clones and lacks some. The data show some 260,000 clones, 80% to 90% seen once. The clonotype was recovered from a woman aged 65 to 85 with COVID-19, enrolled during active disease. The sequenced sample consisted of peripheral blood. The chain joins TRBV18 to TRBJ1-1; D perhaps matches TRBD1 (6 bases). The CDR3 reads CASSSAGDTEAFF. CDR3 coding DNA: TGTGCCAGCTCCTCGGCAGGGGACACTGAAGCTTTCTTT.